The 6 T cell receptor beta chains listed next were all sequenced from one sample in a study of cytomegalovirus exposure and HLA in healthy donors. Vbeta (60) and Jbeta (13) primers were used in the PCR. The method was immunoSEQ multiplex PCR; TCRdb's version includes in-frame clones alone and lacks a portion of them. Of around 110,000 clones in the sample, approximately 80% were seen once. Material for sequencing was PBMCs. These receptors all come from a man aged 30-40 years in good health and CMV-seropositive.

The chain has TRBV7-2 and TRBJ1-2, with TRBD1 identical over 7 bases. Unmatched junction bases numbered 10, after V lost 1 base and J lost 5 bases. The CDR3 has 16 residues. Germline-derived CDR1 and CDR2 are SGHTA and FQGNSA. The CDR3 region has the DNA TGTGCCAGCAGCTTAGATAAGCCGGGGACAGCTTATGGCTACACCTTC. It translates to CASSLDKPGTAYGYTF. The variable domain in full, completed from reference TRBV7-2 and TRBJ1-2, reads GAGVSQSPSNKVTEKGKDVELRCDPISGHTALYWYRQSLGQGLEFLIYFQGNSAPDKSGLPSDRFSAERTGGSVSTLTIQRTQQEDSAVYLCASSLDKPGTAYGYTFGSGTRLTVV.

The chain couples TRBV27 to TRBJ2-3; 9 bases are shared with TRBD1. With 5 bases clipped from V and 8 bases from J, the junction kept 8 bases outside the gene matches. Germline V CDR1 and CDR2: MNHEY, SMNVEV (reference sequence). This CDR3 is 14 amino acids long. Here the CDR3 reads CASSIGTGKVTQYF. CDR3 DNA sequence: TGTGCCAGCAGTATTGGGACAGGGAAGGTTACGCAGTATTTT.

The rearrangement joins TRBV2 to TRBJ2-7, with 8 bases identical to TRBD1. Unmatched junction bases numbered 8, after V lost 0 bases and J lost 7 bases. Looked up from germline, CDR1 is SNHLY and CDR2 is FYNNEI. The CDR3 spans 15 residues. The CDR3 DNA is TGTGCCAGCAGTGAAGCGTGGCAGGGGGCGGGAGAGCAGTACTTC. Translated, it gives CASSEAWQGAGEQYF.

V gene TRBV6-6 combines with J gene TRBJ2-5; 10 nucleotides line up with TRBD1. This CDR3 contains 14 residues. CDR1 and CDR2 (germline): MNHNY, SVGAGI (reference sequence). J was trimmed by 3 bases and V by 8 bases; bases with no gene match: 6. The DNA for the CDR3 is TGTGCCAGCCTTGGGACAGGGGAAAAAGAGACCCAGTACTTC. The encoded protein is CASLGTGEKETQYF.

This chain joins TRBV28 and TRBJ2-1, with 8 positions matching TRBD2. The CDR3 has 16 residues. The germline CDR1 and CDR2 sequences are MDHEN and SYDVKM. V lost 1 base, J lost 6 bases, and 8 bases stayed unmatched. In DNA, the CDR3 is TGTGCCAGCAGTTTATTGGGGACTAGTGGGGCCAATGAGCAGTTCTTC. Residues: CASSLLGTSGANEQFF.

The V gene is TRBV27, the J gene TRBJ1-1; D is ambiguous. The CDR3 sequence is 14 residues long. Germline values: CDR1 MNHEY, CDR2 SMNVEV (reference sequence). Trimming took off 4 bases at V and 2 bases at J, with 11 bases between the two ends. CDR3: CASSYKTVNTEAFF. The CDR3 DNA is TGTGCCAGCAGTTATAAAACGGTTAACACTGAAGCTTTCTTT.